Described below is a single T cell receptor (beta chain) sequence and its context. The antigen remains unidentified. The primer mix had 60 Vbeta and 13 Jbeta primers. TCRdb keeps only in-frame clones here, not all; method: immunoSEQ multiplex PCR. Seen here are 200,000 to 250,000 clones, roughly 82% observed once, and the top ten hold around 5.4%. Trimming cost V 5 bases and J 8 bases, with 19 bases left between them. This CDR3 region has 16 residues. Germline V lookup: CDR1 LNHDA, CDR2 SQIVND (reference sequence). This specimen belongs to a study of cytomegalovirus exposure and HLA in healthy donors. Whole-study results and caveats: It was only CMV serostatus that was available as immune exposure information.

The chain links TRBV19 to TRBJ1-6; maybe TRBD1 (5 bases). The sequence was collected from a woman between 40 and 55 years old in good health and CMV-seropositive. Sequenced material: PBMCs. The CDR3 is CASSHRGSRRDSPLHF. The DNA of the CDR3 is TGTGCCAGTAGTCATCGGGGCTCAAGGAGGGATTCACCCCTCCACTTT. Full variable domain (outside the CDR3, taken from reference TRBV19 and TRBJ1-6): DGGITQSPKYLFRKEGQNVTLSCEQNLNHDAMYWYRQDPGQGLRLIYYSQIVNDFQKGDIAEGYSVSREKKESFPLTVTSAQKNPTAFYLCASSHRGSRRDSPLHFGNGTRLTVT.